The clone carrying this T cell receptor beta chain was seen more than once but under ten times. The antigen is unknown. The PCR contained 60 Vbeta and 13 Jbeta primers. Under the authors' procedure: The authors later counted approximately 80 million unique TCR beta chains, some 9.9 million of them shared. The table came from immunoSEQ multiplex PCR; TCRdb's copy has only in-frame clones and leaves some out. The DNA was the basis for D and trimming; V, J and clone size are from that table. The sample lists more than 95,000 clones; approximately 73% were seen once. The data were obtained in a study of cytomegalovirus exposure and HLA in healthy donors. Study-level points and caveats: Serostatus for CMV was the only available immune exposure information. Previous analysis showed most TCR beta V segments were productive about 87% or about 30% of the time. Prediction of most subjects' HLA-A and HLA-B alleles by TCR beta sequences was reportedly accurate.

Per germline, CDR1 LNHNV and CDR2 YYDKDF (reference sequence). The CDR3 runs to 17 residues. Trimming stripped 0 bases from V and 0 bases from J, with 12 bases between. The rearrangement uses TRBV15 and TRBJ1-3; D remains ambiguous. Sequencing input: PBMCs. This sequence was found in a man aged 60-69 years in good health and CMV-seropositive. CDR3 DNA sequence: TGTGCCACCAGCAGAGATCCCCAGGCCATCTCTGGAAACACCATATATTTT. Encoded protein: CATSRDPQAISGNTIYF.